Each of the 2 T cell receptor beta chains below was sequenced from the same sample in a study of technical replicates of blood from a few donors. Using immunoSEQ multiplex PCR, the repertoire was profiled, and TCRdb retains in-frame clones only, with some absent. The repertoire holds under 70,000 clones, with about 90% as singletons. Sequencing was done on a sample of T cells isolated from PBMCs. These receptors were obtained from a human donor in good health.

The V and J genes are TRBV27 and TRBJ2-3; TRBD2 aligns across 8 bases. CDR1 and CDR2 from the germline V gene are MNHEY and SMNVEV (reference sequence). The CDR3 is 16 residues long. Unmatched junction bases numbered 9, after V lost 5 bases and J lost 2 bases. The CDR3 DNA follows: TGTGCCAGCAGTCCCTACGAGCGGGAGTACACAGATACGCAGTATTTT. It yields the protein CASSPYEREYTDTQYF.

CDR3 residues: CASSASLRHIQYF. CDR3 coding DNA: TGTGCCAGCAGCGCCTCCCTGCGCCACATTCAGTACTTC. V gene TRBV9 combines with J gene TRBJ2-4; D call uncertain. Trimming cost V 3 bases and J 8 bases, with 12 bases left between them. Germline V gene lookup returns CDR1 SGDLS and CDR2 YYNGEE. This CDR3 comprises 13 residues.